The rows below give T cell receptor beta chains drawn from one sample of a study of shared clonotypes between healthy human individuals. Only in-frame clones appear in the TCRdb table, and some are missing; sequencing was by immunoSEQ multiplex PCR. This repertoire shows approximately 1,500,000 clones, around 95% found once; its top ten account for approximately 1.2%. Sequencing was performed on naive CD4+ T cells sorted from blood. The receptor set was obtained from a man younger than 45 in good health. Each CDR3 is given with its conserved first and last residue. The D gene is left open where the match is weak. Expanded clones get a size class; other rows say once, few or many, or leave the size out.

V gene: TRBV18
J gene: TRBJ2-3
clone size: -
D gene: -
CDR3 DNA: TGTGCCAGCTCACCTGGGCTAGCTCATTCAGATACGCAGTATTTT
CDR3 protein: CASSPGLAHSDTQYF

V gene: TRBV5-5
J gene: TRBJ2-6
clone size: -
D gene: -
CDR3 DNA: TGTGCCAGCAGCTTGGCCCCGGGACGGAGCTCTGGGGCCAACGTCCTGACTTTC
CDR3 protein: CASSLAPGRSSGANVLTF

V gene: TRBV25-1
J gene: TRBJ2-1
clone size: -
D gene: TRBD1
CDR3 DNA: TGTGCCAGCGGATACAGGGGGATACTCTACAATGAGCAGTTCTTC
CDR3 protein: CASGYRGILYNEQFF

V gene: TRBV7-2
J gene: TRBJ1-2
clone size: -
D gene: -
CDR3 DNA: TGTGCCAGCAGCTTATTGGGGCCTAACTATGGCTACACCTTC
CDR3 protein: CASSLLGPNYGYTF

V gene: TRBV2
J gene: TRBJ1-4
clone size: -
D gene: TRBD1
CDR3 DNA: TGTGCCAGCAGGGACAGGGGTGAAAAACTGTTTTTT
CDR3 protein: CASRDRGEKLFF

V gene: TRBV5-6
J gene: TRBJ2-3
clone size: -
D gene: TRBD1
CDR3 DNA: TGTGCCAGCAGCCCCAGCTCGACAGGGTCCACAGATACGCAGTATTTT
CDR3 protein: CASSPSSTGSTDTQYF

V gene: TRBV7-3
J gene: TRBJ2-7
clone size: -
D gene: TRBD1
CDR3 DNA: TGTGCCAGCGCGCGGGACAGGGGCTACGAGCAGTACTTC
CDR3 protein: CASARDRGYEQYF

V gene: TRBV6-5
J gene: TRBJ2-7
clone size: few
D gene: -
CDR3 DNA: TGTGCCAGCAGTTACTCTAGACTAAACTACGAGCAGTACTTC
CDR3 protein: CASSYSRLNYEQYF

V gene: TRBV18
J gene: TRBJ2-3
clone size: -
D gene: -
CDR3 DNA: TGTGCCAGCTCACCACCTATTACTCCCCAGAGGACGAATACGCAGTATTTT
CDR3 protein: CASSPPITPQRTNTQYF

V gene: TRBV6-1
J gene: TRBJ1-2
clone size: -
D gene: -
CDR3 DNA: TGTGCCAGCAGCCCCATCGAAGGGGCTGGCTACACCTTC
CDR3 protein: CASSPIEGAGYTF

V gene: TRBV4-3
J gene: TRBJ1-2
clone size: -
D gene: -
CDR3 DNA: TGCGCCAGCAGCCCCCAACTTTTGGGAGCGGGTGGCTACACCTTC
CDR3 protein: CASSPQLLGAGGYTF

V gene: TRBV10-1
J gene: TRBJ2-2
clone size: -
D gene: -
CDR3 DNA: TGCGCCAGCAGTGAGGAGAGCGGCTTGAACACCGGGGAGCTGTTTTTT
CDR3 protein: CASSEESGLNTGELFF

V gene: TRBV21-1
J gene: TRBJ2-3
clone size: -
D gene: -
CDR3 DNA: TGTGCCAGCAGCAAAGCGAAGGATTCAAGAGGGCCTAGCACAGATACGCAGTATTTT
CDR3 protein: CASSKAKDSRGPSTDTQYF

V gene: TRBV18
J gene: TRBJ1-2
clone size: -
D gene: TRBD1
CDR3 DNA: TGTGCCAGCTCACCTACGGGACAGGGCCATGGCTACACCTTC
CDR3 protein: CASSPTGQGHGYTF

V gene: TRBV5-5
J gene: TRBJ1-3
clone size: -
D gene: -
CDR3 DNA: TGTGCCAGCAGCTCAGGACAGAGCTCTGGAAACACCATATATTTT
CDR3 protein: CASSSGQSSGNTIYF

V gene: TRBV2
J gene: TRBJ2-2
clone size: -
D gene: -
CDR3 DNA: TGTGCCAGCGGGCCGGGGGCGCACACCGGGGAGCTGTTTTTT
CDR3 protein: CASGPGAHTGELFF

V gene: TRBV11-2
J gene: TRBJ2-7
clone size: -
D gene: -
CDR3 DNA: TGTGCCAGCCGCACCTTTAAAAAAGACGAGCAGTACTTC
CDR3 protein: CASRTFKKDEQYF

V gene: TRBV14
J gene: TRBJ2-3
clone size: -
D gene: TRBD1
CDR3 DNA: TGTGCCAGCAGCAGAACAGGGGCAGCTACGCAGTATTTT
CDR3 protein: CASSRTGAATQYF

V gene: TRBV7-6
J gene: TRBJ2-5
clone size: few
D gene: -
CDR3 DNA: TGTGCCAGCAGCTTAGACGGGGAGACCCAGTACTTC
CDR3 protein: CASSLDGETQYF

V gene: TRBV7-3
J gene: TRBJ1-1
clone size: -
D gene: TRBD1
CDR3 DNA: TGTGCCAGCAGCTTATCCGGGACAGGGATCGTACTCTTT
CDR3 protein: CASSLSGTGIVLF

V gene: TRBV5-4
J gene: TRBJ2-3
clone size: -
D gene: TRBD2
CDR3 DNA: TGTGCCAGCAGCCTTAGCGGGATGCGCACAGATACGCAGTATTTT
CDR3 protein: CASSLSGMRTDTQYF

V gene: TRBV10-3
J gene: TRBJ2-3
clone size: -
D gene: TRBD2
CDR3 DNA: TGTGCCATCAGTCTTGAGCGGGAGTCATCCGATACGCAGTATTTT
CDR3 protein: CAISLERESSDTQYF

V gene: TRBV5-1
J gene: TRBJ1-1
clone size: few
D gene: -
CDR3 DNA: TGCGCCAGCGGGTCTGCGGAAGGTACTGAAGCTTTCTTT
CDR3 protein: CASGSAEGTEAFF

V gene: TRBV5-1
J gene: TRBJ2-6
clone size: -
D gene: -
CDR3 DNA: TGCGCCAGCAGCACGGGGACCTTGTTGACTGGGGCCAACGTCCTGACTTTC
CDR3 protein: CASSTGTLLTGANVLTF

V gene: TRBV5-1
J gene: TRBJ2-5
clone size: -
D gene: -
CDR3 DNA: TGCGCCAGCAGGCCTACCGGGACTTCGAAGGAGACCCAGTACTTC
CDR3 protein: CASRPTGTSKETQYF

V gene: TRBV7-9
J gene: TRBJ2-2
clone size: -
D gene: TRBD2
CDR3 DNA: TGTAGCGGGACGAACACCGGGGAGCTGTTTTTT
CDR3 protein: CSGTNTGELFF